These 24 T cell receptor beta chains were all obtained from the same sample, sequenced in a study of blood T cell repertoires in COVID-19. Repertoires were generated with immunoSEQ multiplex PCR, while TCRdb's copy carries only in-frame clones and drops some. The data show 250,000 or so clones, 92% seen once. Sequencing used peripheral blood. The source of these receptors is a man aged 30 to 45 with COVID-19, enrolled during active disease.

CDR3 in amino acids: CASSLISSSGELFF. CDR3 sequence (DNA): TGTGCCAGCAGCTTAATTTCGTCCTCCGGGGAGCTGTTTTTT. This chain joins TRBV7-3 and TRBJ2-2; D uncertain. Germline V gene lookup returns CDR1 SGHTA and CDR2 FQGTGA. This CDR3 has 14 residues. Trimming shortened V by 1 base and J by 6 bases, and 9 bases separated the two germline ends.

This chain links TRBV19 with TRBJ1-6, with TRBD1 matching 7 bases. Unmatched junction bases numbered 6, after V lost 7 bases and J lost 6 bases. Germline V gene data show CDR1 as LNHDA and CDR2 as SQIVND (reference sequence). CDR3 length: 14 residues. The CDR3 DNA is TGTGCCAGTATGTCGACAGGGAGTAATTCACCCCTCCACTTT. This gives the protein CASMSTGSNSPLHF. Drawing the rest from reference TRBV19 and TRBJ1-6, the complete variable domain is DGGITQSPKYLFRKEGQNVTLSCEQNLNHDAMYWYRQDPGQGLRLIYYSQIVNDFQKGDIAEGYSVSREKKESFPLTVTSAQKNPTAFYLCASMSTGSNSPLHFGNGTRLTVT.

The sample holds a few counts of this clone. The J gene is TRBJ2-2, the V gene TRBV18; no clear D gene. The CDR3 extends over 17 amino acids. Germline V gives CDR1 KGHSH, CDR2 LQKENI. V gave up 1 base and J gave up 1 base, with 13 bases separating them. The CDR3 sequence is CASSPRALTLNTGELFF. The CDR3, as DNA: TGTGCCAGCTCACCACGGGCCCTTACATTGAACACCGGGGAGCTGTTTTTT.

The CDR3: CASSPDRADGYTF. The CDR3 DNA follows: TGTGCCAGCAGTCCGGACAGGGCGGACGGCTACACCTTC. This sequence joins TRBV12-3 or TRBV12-4 and TRBJ1-2, with 8 bases identical to TRBD1. The length of the CDR3 is 13 residues. The V and J ends lost 5 bases and 8 bases, in that order; junction bases with no gene match: 7.

The chain joins TRBV19 to TRBJ1-1; D is ambiguous. Germline CDR1 reads LNHDA; CDR2 reads SQIVND (reference sequence). Trimming took off 10 bases at V and 1 base at J, with 7 bases between the two ends. The CDR3 runs 11 residues. This chain's CDR3 is CATRANTEAFF. Written as DNA, the CDR3 is TGTGCCACCCGAGCGAACACTGAAGCTTTCTTT. Full variable domain (rest looked up from reference TRBV19 and TRBJ1-1): DGGITQSPKYLFRKEGQNVTLSCEQNLNHDAMYWYRQDPGQGLRLIYYSQIVNDFQKGDIAEGYSVSREKKESFPLTVTSAQKNPTAFYLCATRANTEAFFGQGTRLTVV.

The chain's CDR3 is CASGSSVGVETQYF. CDR3 in DNA: TGTGCTAGTGGTTCCTCAGTGGGAGTTGAGACCCAGTACTTC. This chain links TRBV12-5 with TRBJ2-5; D perhaps matches TRBD2 (5 bases). In germline, CDR1 is LGHNT, CDR2 FRNRAP. The length of the CDR3 is 14 residues. V was cut by 4 bases and J by 5 bases, with 14 bases left in between.

This chain joins TRBV3-1 (or the pseudogene TRBV3-2) and TRBJ2-7; weak D call: TRBD1 (6 bases). CDR1 is LGHDT and CDR2 is YNNKEL in the germline V gene (reference sequence). This CDR3 spans 15 amino acids. Trimming shortened V by 0 bases and J by 5 bases, and 14 bases separated the two germline ends. CDR3 residues: CASSQDWSGADEQYF. CDR3 in DNA: TGTGCCAGCAGCCAAGATTGGTCAGGGGCTGACGAGCAGTACTTC.

The chain joins TRBV9 to TRBJ2-7; 7 nucleotides match TRBD2. This CDR3 spans 20 amino acids. Losses at the gene ends were 0 bases for V and 0 bases for J; bases not matched to a gene: 18. The germline CDR1 and CDR2 sequences are SGDLS and YYNGEE. The CDR3 here is CASSVVVYRLAAASSYEQYF. Here the CDR3 DNA reads TGTGCCAGCAGCGTAGTGGTTTATAGGCTAGCGGCGGCTAGCTCCTACGAGCAGTACTTC.

The chain joins TRBV11-2 to TRBJ2-1; maybe TRBD2 (5 bases). V was pared by 5 bases and J by 5 bases, with 10 bases between. The CDR3 sequence is 13 residues long. Germline V CDR1 and CDR2: SGHAT, FQNNGV. For the CDR3, the DNA is TGTGCCAGCAGCCCCGGACTGGACAATGAGCAGTTCTTC. Translating it yields CASSPGLDNEQFF.

This sequence joins TRBV18 and TRBJ2-5, with 7 bases that match TRBD1. CDR3 length: 14 amino acids. Losses at the gene ends were 4 bases for V and 2 bases for J; bases not matched to a gene: 4. Germline CDR1 and CDR2: KGHSH and LQKENI. The CDR3 here is CASSRGTDQETQYF. The CDR3 DNA sequence: TGTGCCAGCTCACGGGGGACAGATCAAGAGACCCAGTACTTC.

The V call is TRBV5-4, the J call TRBJ1-2; no clear D gene. The CDR3 is 11 amino acids. From germline, CDR1 is SGHNT and CDR2 YYREEE (reference sequence). Between the trimmed V and J ends, which lost 0 bases and 9 bases, there was a span of 6 bases. This CDR3 reads CASSLVGRYTF. The CDR3, as DNA: TGTGCCAGCAGCTTGGTTGGGCGCTACACCTTC.

V usage is TRBV6-1 and J usage is TRBJ1-2; D might be TRBD1 (5 bases). Germline CDR1 and CDR2: MNHNS and SASEGT. V shed 3 bases and J shed 0 bases, with 14 bases lying between them. The CDR3 consists of 16 residues. The CDR3 DNA sequence: TGTGCCAGCAGTGATTTCAGGGTCGGAGCTAACTATGGCTACACCTTC. Protein product: CASSDFRVGANYGYTF.

This chain connects TRBV6-1 to TRBJ1-6, with 9 bases identical to TRBD1. Trimming took 3 bases from V and 7 from J; bases not matched to a gene: 1. Germline-derived CDR1 and CDR2 are MNHNS and SASEGT. This CDR3 comprises 14 residues. The DNA of the CDR3 is TGTGCCAGCAGTGAGACAGGGGGGAATTCACCCCTCCACTTT. Protein: CASSETGGNSPLHF.

The V call is TRBV19, the J call TRBJ2-3; 10 bases are a match to TRBD2. Germline V CDR1 and CDR2: LNHDA, SQIVND (reference sequence). CDR3 length: 15 residues. J gave up 4 bases and V 10 bases, and 11 bases lay outside the gene matches. The CDR3: CATQRGGSGSDTQYF. CDR3 sequence (DNA): TGTGCCACCCAGCGGGGGGGCTCAGGTTCAGATACGCAGTATTTT.

This chain links TRBV7-3 with TRBJ2-1, with TRBD1 as a possible D gene (6 bases). V shed 5 bases and J shed 12 bases, with 17 bases lying between them. Germline values: CDR1 SGHTA, CDR2 FQGTGA. The CDR3 sequence is 13 residues long. This chain's CDR3 is CASSADSPGVQFF. As DNA, the CDR3 is TGTGCCAGCAGCGCGGACAGCCCAGGGGTGCAGTTCTTC.

This sequence joins TRBV29-1 and TRBJ1-5, with no clear D. CDR3 size: 14 residues. Germline V lookup: CDR1 SQVTM, CDR2 ANQGSEA. V was pared by 4 bases and J by 6 bases, with 16 bases between. The CDR3 region is CSVGVSGQVQPQHF. CDR3 sequence (DNA): TGCAGCGTTGGGGTCAGTGGTCAGGTTCAGCCCCAGCATTTT.

V gene TRBV2 combines with J gene TRBJ2-1; 9 nucleotides match TRBD2. Looked up from germline, CDR1 is SNHLY and CDR2 is FYNNEI. This CDR3 has 15 amino acids. The junction had 11 bases not matched to a gene; V was cut back by 6 bases and J by 8 bases. The CDR3 bases are TGTGCCAGCAGGAATAGCGGGGGCCTCTTATATGAGCAGTTCTTC. As protein: CASRNSGGLLYEQFF.

The chain couples TRBV24-1 to TRBJ2-3; D uncertain. The germline gives CDR1 KGHDR, CDR2 SFDVKD. V was clipped by 2 bases and J by 2 bases, with 13 bases between them. This CDR3 is built from 16 residues. The CDR3 loop is CATSDSGGESTDTQYF. CDR3 nucleotides: TGTGCCACCAGTGATTCCGGCGGTGAGTCCACAGATACGCAGTATTTT.

Written as DNA, the CDR3 is TGTGCCAGCAGTGAGACCGGGAGCTACGAGCAGTACTTC. It is translated as CASSETGSYEQYF. V and J are TRBV6-1 and TRBJ2-7; the D gene is possibly TRBD2 (6 bases). This CDR3 is built from 13 residues. Trimming removed 3 bases at V and 3 bases at J, with 9 bases between. Germline V gene sequence: CDR1 MNHNS, CDR2 SASEGT.

The chain joins TRBV14 to TRBJ1-2; 7 nucleotides agree with TRBD1. The CDR3 runs 15 residues. Unmatched junction bases numbered 7, after V lost 0 bases and J lost 6 bases. CDR1 is SGHDN, CDR2 FVKESK, per germline. The CDR3 is CASSQDGATGNGYTF. CDR3 sequence (DNA): TGTGCCAGCAGCCAAGACGGGGCGACAGGGAATGGCTACACCTTC. Full variable domain (missing parts from reference TRBV14 and TRBJ1-2): EAGVTQFPSHSVIEKGQTVTLRCDPISGHDNLYWYRRVMGKEIKFLLHFVKESKQDESGMPNNRFLAERTGGTYSTLKVQPAELEDSGVYFCASSQDGATGNGYTFGSGTRLTVV.

In the case of this clone: The identical CDR3 is also encoded by other nucleotide sequences in the sample. The rearrangement joins TRBV2 to TRBJ1-1; 10 bases are shared with TRBD1. Unmatched junction bases numbered 4, after V lost 7 bases and J lost 11 bases. The CDR3 contains 11 residues. Germline CDR1 SNHLY, CDR2 FYNNEI. CDR3 sequence reads: CASTADRGAFF. For the CDR3, the DNA is TGTGCCAGCACCGCGGACAGGGGGGCTTTCTTT.

The rearrangement links TRBV5-1 to TRBJ2-3, with D possibly TRBD1 on 5 matching bases. The V gene's germline CDR1 is SGHRS and CDR2 YFSETQ. V was pared by 5 bases and J by 6 bases, with 16 bases between. There are 14 residues in the CDR3. The CDR3 DNA reads TGCGCCAGCAGGGCCCAGGGCTCATCGGATACGCAGTATTTT. The encoded protein is CASRAQGSSDTQYF.

This clone was picked up one time. V gene TRBV13 combines with J gene TRBJ2-1; 13 nucleotides agree with TRBD2. The trim removed 5 bases at V and 6 bases at J, leaving 10 bases unmatched. Germline V gives CDR1 PRHDT, CDR2 FYEKMQ (reference sequence). The CDR3 spans 17 residues. The CDR3 loop reads CASSPPRLAGGGNEQFF. The CDR3 DNA is TGTGCCAGCAGCCCCCCGAGACTAGCGGGGGGTGGCAATGAGCAGTTCTTC.

The rearrangement joins TRBV28 to TRBJ1-1; perhaps TRBD1 as D (5 bases). The length of the CDR3 is 13 residues. Per the germline V gene, CDR1 is MDHEN and CDR2 is SYDVKM. The germline V and J ends were trimmed by 5 bases and 5 bases, with 12 bases remaining between them. The CDR3 loop is CASSHRFGTEAFF. As DNA, the CDR3 is TGTGCCAGCAGTCACAGGTTCGGTACTGAAGCTTTCTTT.